This T cell receptor beta chain came from a study of control samples from healthy donors and cancer patients. Trimming removed 6 bases at V and 8 bases at J, with 22 bases between. Looked up from germline, CDR1 is MNHEY and CDR2 is SVGAGI. CDR3 length: 15 residues. Generated by immunoSEQ multiplex PCR, the TCRdb table keeps only in-frame clones and is missing some. The sample includes about 89,000 clones, around nine tenths seen only once; the top ten take around 21%. The clonotype comes from a man between 25 and 39 years old in good health. The rearrangement links TRBV6-5 to TRBJ1-2, with D possibly TRBD1 on 6 matching bases. Sequenced material: blood. The CDR3 loop is CASSHYREADVGYTF. DNA for the CDR3: TGTGCCAGCAGCCACTACAGGGAGGCGGATGTAGGCTACACCTTC.